The 27 T cell receptor beta chains reported below all come from one sample, sequenced in a study of vaccination and CD4 T cells after COVID-19. At the Johns Hopkins FTIC core, DNA taken from cultured CD4+ T cells was sequenced by way of the Oncomine TCR Beta short-read assay. TCRdb re-derived calls from the PCR reads in MiXCR, one entry per CDR3 protein. The table includes about 14,000 distinct CDR3 sequences, less than 50% detected once. The antigens these receptors bind are not known. Treatment defined: roughly ten-day PBMC culture with coronavirus spike peptide pools or control peptides (ViraFEST assay). The sequencing input was cultured CD4+ T cells from blood. The receptors originated from a human donor with COVID-19.

This clonotype turned up a few times. V and J are TRBV10-3 and TRBJ1-5, with D perhaps TRBD1 (6 bases). Germline V lookup: CDR1 ENHRY, CDR2 SYGVKD. The CDR3 runs 13 residues. V lost 4 bases to trimming and J lost 5 bases, with 9 bases between them. CDR3 bases: TGTGCCATCAGTGGTAGGGGGGATCAGCCCCAGCATTTT. Amino acids: CAISGRGDQPQHF.

This clonotype came up a few times. The gene calls are TRBV6-1 and TRBJ2-2, with D possibly being TRBD1 (6 bases). This CDR3 region has 15 residues. CDR1 and CDR2 from the germline V gene are MNHNS and SASEGT. V dropped 6 bases and J dropped 5 bases, with 16 bases sitting between them. The CDR3 DNA follows: TGTGCCAGCAGACCTGGGGGCGCCGTAACCGGGGAGCTGTTTTTT. As protein: CASRPGGAVTGELFF.

The chain employs TRBV20-1 and TRBJ1-2, with D possibly being TRBD1 (6 bases). The CDR3 is made up of 13 amino acids. In germline, CDR1 is DFQATT, CDR2 SNEGSKA (reference sequence). Trimming removed 5 bases from V and 2 bases from J, with 12 bases in between. The CDR3 sequence: CSAGAGQNYGYTF. DNA for the CDR3: TGCAGTGCTGGGGCCGGACAGAACTATGGCTACACCTTC.

In DNA, the CDR3 is TGTGCCAGCAGCTTAGGCCAGTATGAAAAACTGTTTTTT. It encodes CASSLGQYEKLFF. V usage is TRBV7-2 and J usage is TRBJ1-4; D gene uncertain. Trimming left V 1 base short and J 6 bases short, with 6 bases between. The CDR3 sequence is 13 residues long. Germline V lookup: CDR1 SGHTA, CDR2 FQGNSA.

The rearrangement uses TRBV27 and TRBJ2-1; 8 positions match TRBD2. The V gene end was trimmed by 3 bases and the J gene end by 7 bases; junction bases not matched to a gene: 8. Germline CDR1 MNHEY, CDR2 SMNVEV (reference sequence). The CDR3 sequence is 15 residues long. The CDR3 protein is CASSLMGLEMNEQFF. The CDR3 DNA is TGTGCCAGCAGTTTGATGGGACTAGAGATGAATGAGCAGTTCTTC.

The rearrangement joins TRBV19 to TRBJ1-5; D is possibly TRBD1 (5 bases). Germline values: CDR1 LNHDA, CDR2 SQIVND (reference sequence). V lost 10 bases, J lost 2 bases, and 18 bases lay in between. This CDR3 is 15 amino acids long. The CDR3: CATKSSGFGNQPQHF. The CDR3 nucleotides read TGTGCCACTAAATCGTCAGGGTTTGGCAATCAGCCCCAGCATTTT.

This clonotype has more than one count but fewer than ten. This chain links TRBV5-5 with TRBJ2-5; a weak D match, TRBD1 (6 bases). This CDR3 is built from 15 residues. Between the trimmed V and J ends, which lost 0 bases and 2 bases, there was a span of 11 bases. Per the germline V gene, CDR1 is SGHKS and CDR2 is YYEKEE (reference sequence). The CDR3 DNA follows: TGTGCCAGCAGCTTGGGACAGGTTTATCAAGAGACCCAGTACTTC. Translating it yields CASSLGQVYQETQYF. Based on the CDR3 plus reference TRBV5-5 and TRBJ2-5, the full variable domain is DAGVTQSPTHLIKTRGQQVTLRCSPISGHKSVSWYQQVLGQGPQFIFQYYEKEERGRGNFPDRFSARQFPNYSSELNVNALLLGDSALYLCASSLGQVYQETQYFGPGTRLLVL.

J is TRBJ1-5 and V is TRBV7-6; 7 bases fit TRBD1. This CDR3 is built from 15 residues. The germline CDR1 and CDR2 sequences are SGHVS and FNYEAQ. The junction had 4 bases not matched to a gene; V was cut back by 5 bases and J by 0 bases. This chain's CDR3 is CASSPDRNSNQPQHF. CDR3 nucleotide sequence: TGTGCCAGCAGCCCGGACAGGAATAGCAATCAGCCCCAGCATTTT.

The chain carries TRBV7-8 and TRBJ2-2, with 8 bases matching TRBD1. Germline CDR1 reads SGHVS; CDR2 reads FQNEAQ. V shed 5 bases and J 0 bases; nucleotides not matched to a gene: 8. The CDR3 has 17 amino acids. Here the CDR3 reads CASSGGTGPPNTGELFF. In nucleotides, the CDR3 is TGTGCCAGCAGCGGAGGGACAGGTCCCCCGAACACCGGGGAGCTGTTTTTT.

This clonotype was detected only a few times. The chain has TRBV15 and TRBJ1-1, with a possible D match to TRBD1 (5 bases). Trimming removed 1 base from V and 6 bases from J, with 9 bases in between. This CDR3 region has 13 residues. The germline V gene has CDR1 LNHNV and CDR2 YYDKDF (reference sequence). CDR3 in DNA: TGTGCCACCAGCAGAGGGGGGTTCGCTGAAGCTTTCTTT. Protein product: CATSRGGFAEAFF.

J is TRBJ2-3 and V is TRBV19, with TRBD2 identical over 7 bases. Germline V CDR1 and CDR2: LNHDA, SQIVND (reference sequence). V was pared by 8 bases and J by 2 bases, with 10 bases of the junction left unmatched. This CDR3 contains 15 residues. Here the CDR3 reads CASAGVTSTTDTQYF. The CDR3 nucleotides read TGTGCCAGTGCGGGGGTAACTAGCACCACAGATACGCAGTATTTT. Combining the CDR3 with reference TRBV19 and TRBJ2-3 gives the whole variable domain DGGITQSPKYLFRKEGQNVTLSCEQNLNHDAMYWYRQDPGQGLRLIYYSQIVNDFQKGDIAEGYSVSREKKESFPLTVTSAQKNPTAFYLCASAGVTSTTDTQYFGPGTRLTVL.

This clonotype was counted only a few times. The genes are TRBV10-3 and TRBJ2-2, with D possibly matching TRBD2 (6 bases). Per the germline V gene, CDR1 is ENHRY and CDR2 is SYGVKD. The CDR3 length is 15 residues. The V gene lost 3 bases and the J gene lost 5 bases, with 13 bases spanning the gap. The CDR3, as DNA: TGTGCCATCAGTGAAGGGCGGGGTCGAACCGGGGAGCTGTTTTTT. Translating it yields CAISEGRGRTGELFF.

The chain uses TRBV6-2 or TRBV6-3 and TRBJ1-5, with D possibly matching TRBD1 (6 bases). The CDR3 totals 15 residues. Between the trimmed V and J ends, which lost 7 bases and 1 base, there was a span of 14 bases. Germline CDR1 is MNHEY and CDR2 is SVGEGT. The CDR3 DNA is TGTGCCAGCACCCCGGGACAAGGCAGCAATCAGCCCCAGCATTTT. This translates into CASTPGQGSNQPQHF.

The chain is built from TRBV12-3 or TRBV12-4 and TRBJ1-1; D unclear. V gave up 6 bases and J gave up 6 bases, with 23 bases separating them. This CDR3 has 16 amino acids. CDR3 in amino acids: CASRPPMVAAYSEAFF. In DNA form, the CDR3 reads TGTGCCAGCAGACCGCCCATGGTGGCCGCCTATTCTGAAGCTTTCTTT.

Concerning this clonotype: One junction end does not reproduce the germline sequence, and a read error may be involved. This chain connects TRBV10-3 to TRBJ1-1; D not resolved. CDR1 is ENHRY, CDR2 SYGVKD, per germline. The CDR3 contains 13 residues. The DNA of the CDR3 is TGTGCCAGCAGTCAGCGCCTTGACACTGAAGCTTTCTTT. It codes for CASSQRLDTEAFF.

V gene TRBV10-1 combines with J gene TRBJ2-7, with 10 bases that match TRBD1. CDR1 is WNHNN, CDR2 SYGVQD, per germline (reference sequence). V shed 2 bases and J 7 bases; nucleotides not matched to a gene: 8. This CDR3 has 15 residues. The CDR3 loop reads CASSEGSGQGSEQYF. The CDR3 nucleotides read TGCGCCAGCAGTGAGGGATCGGGACAGGGGAGTGAGCAGTACTTC.

V usage is TRBV5-1 and J usage is TRBJ1-6; D is possibly TRBD1 (5 bases). The V end was cut by 0 bases, the J end by 9 bases, with 10 bases between. The CDR3 runs 14 residues. Germline CDR1 is SGHRS and CDR2 is YFSETQ. The DNA for the CDR3 is TGCGCCAGCAGCTTGGACAGGTCAGGTTCACCCCTCCACTTT. Translating gives CASSLDRSGSPLHF.

The chain combines TRBV2 with TRBJ1-1, with a weak D call TRBD1 (5 bases). The CDR3 runs 14 residues. Germline V gene data show CDR1 as SNHLY and CDR2 as FYNNEI. V lost 2 bases and J lost 2, with 9 bases in between. The CDR3 region is CASSEQGANTEAFF. DNA of the CDR3: TGTGCCAGCAGTGAACAGGGCGCTAACACTGAAGCTTTCTTT.

The V and J genes are TRBV20-1 and TRBJ2-1; D is uncertain. The germline CDR1 and CDR2 sequences are DFQATT and SNEGSKA (reference sequence). The V gene lost 1 base and the J gene lost 9 bases, with 13 bases spanning the gap. The CDR3 loop spans 13 amino acids. The CDR3: CSARVRVTGEQFF. The DNA for the CDR3 is TGCAGTGCTAGAGTCCGGGTAACGGGTGAGCAGTTCTTC.

The chain links TRBV7-9 to TRBJ2-4; D may be TRBD2 (6 bases). The CDR3 extends over 15 amino acids. From germline, CDR1 is SEHNR and CDR2 FQNEAQ (reference sequence). Deletions cut 1 base from V and 0 bases from J, with 7 bases between. The CDR3 DNA sequence: TGTGCCAGCAGCTTAGGGGGGGTAGCCAAAAACATTCAGTACTTC. This codes for CASSLGGVAKNIQYF.

J is TRBJ1-2 and V is TRBV28; 7 bases match TRBD1. There are 15 residues in the CDR3. The V gene end was trimmed by 4 bases and the J gene end by 4 bases; junction bases not matched to a gene: 9. Germline CDR1 is MDHEN and CDR2 is SYDVKM. CDR3 amino acids: CASSSRLGQLYGYTF. The CDR3 nucleotides read TGTGCCAGCAGTTCCCGCCTGGGACAGCTCTATGGCTACACCTTC.

This CDR3 is CASSLNDRANTEAFF. CDR3 bases: TGTGCCAGCAGCTTAAACGACAGGGCGAACACTGAAGCTTTCTTT. This chain links TRBV7-3 with TRBJ1-1; 7 bases line up with TRBD1. V gave up 1 base and J gave up 1 base; unmatched junction bases: 3. The CDR3 is 15 residues long. Germline assignment: CDR1 SGHTA and CDR2 FQGTGA.

The J gene is TRBJ1-4, the V gene TRBV30; D may be TRBD1 (5 bases). Trimming shortened V by 5 bases and J by 4 bases, and 11 bases separated the two germline ends. Germline CDR1 GTSNPN, CDR2 SVGIG (reference sequence). This CDR3 is built from 13 residues. The CDR3 coding sequence is TGTGCCTGGGCTCCGGGACTTAATGAAAAACTGTTTTTT. Its protein product is CAWAPGLNEKLFF.

The chain recombines TRBV11-2 with TRBJ1-2; D is uncertain. This CDR3 region has 16 residues. Germline loops: CDR1 SGHAT, CDR2 FQNNGV. Trimming removed 0 bases at V and 8 bases at J, with 19 bases between. For the CDR3, the DNA is TGTGCCAGCAGCTTAGATCCGGCCGGCGCGAGGTACGGCTACACCTTC. As protein: CASSLDPAGARYGYTF.

The chain employs TRBV27 and TRBJ2-5; 8 bases line up with TRBD2. This CDR3 has 16 amino acids. V lost 1 base to trimming and J lost 2 bases; unmatched junction nucleotides: 6. The V gene's germline CDR1 is MNHEY and CDR2 SMNVEV (reference sequence). DNA for the CDR3: TGTGCCAGCAGTTTATTAGGCGGGGGGACGCAAGAGACCCAGTACTTC. Translated, it gives CASSLLGGGTQETQYF.

V is TRBV5-4 and J is TRBJ2-1, with a weak D call TRBD2 (7 bases). Germline assignment: CDR1 SGHNT and CDR2 YYREEE (reference sequence). Trimming shortened V by 4 bases and J by 1 base, and 12 bases separated the two germline ends. The CDR3 contains 15 residues. CDR3 loop: CASSTQGGSYNEQFF. The DNA of the CDR3 is TGTGCCAGCAGCACACAGGGAGGGTCCTACAATGAGCAGTTCTTC. Filled out from reference TRBV5-4 and TRBJ2-1, the complete variable domain reads ETGVTQSPTHLIKTRGQQVTLRCSSQSGHNTVSWYQQALGQGPQFIFQYYREEENGRGNFPPRFSGLQFPNYSSELNVNALELDDSALYLCASSTQGGSYNEQFFGPGTRLTVL.

As concerns this clonotype: Mismatch with germline at one junction end may stem from a read error. V gene TRBV6-1 combines with J gene TRBJ2-3; TRBD1 agrees at 8 bases. Germline V gene sequence: CDR1 MNHNS, CDR2 SASEGT. This CDR3 has 16 amino acids. This CDR3 reads CASSEALGQGAATQYF. The DNA of the CDR3 is TGTGCCAGCAGCGAAGCTCTGGGGCAGGGGGCCGCTACGCAGTATTTT.